Below, one T cell receptor (beta chain) is given with its context. The antigen remains undetermined. Researchers ran immunoSEQ v3.0 at survey level. This table comes from immunoSEQ multiplex PCR, and its TCRdb copy is limited to in-frame clones, with some not included. The table lists roughly 15,000 clones, roughly 92% of them singletons. This sample is part of a study of long-term antiretroviral therapy in people with HIV. The CDR3 loop spans 12 amino acids. The germline gives CDR1 SQVTM, CDR2 ANQGSEA. V was shortened by 4 bases and J by 1 base, with 4 bases between the two germline ends. General study findings and limits: Post-ART diversity increased but stayed below transplant donor controls.

V usage is TRBV29-1 and J usage is TRBJ2-2; D remains unclear. This receptor was taken from a woman in her forties with HIV. The specimen was unsorted PBMCs, collected 0.6 years after starting antiretroviral therapy. This CDR3 is CSVARNTGELFF. CDR3 DNA: TGCAGCGTTGCAAGGAACACCGGGGAGCTGTTTTTT.